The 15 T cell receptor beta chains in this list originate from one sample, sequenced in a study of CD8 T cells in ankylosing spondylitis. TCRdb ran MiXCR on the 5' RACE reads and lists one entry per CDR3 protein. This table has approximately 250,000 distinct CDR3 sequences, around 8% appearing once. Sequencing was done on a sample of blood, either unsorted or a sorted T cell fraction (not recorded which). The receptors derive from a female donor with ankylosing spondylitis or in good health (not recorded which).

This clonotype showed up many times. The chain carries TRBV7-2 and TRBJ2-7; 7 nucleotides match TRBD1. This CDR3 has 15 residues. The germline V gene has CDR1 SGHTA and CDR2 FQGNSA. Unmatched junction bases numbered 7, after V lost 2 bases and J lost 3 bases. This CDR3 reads CASSLTGDSIYEQYF. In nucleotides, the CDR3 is TGTGCCAGCAGCTTAACAGGGGATAGTATCTACGAGCAGTACTTC.

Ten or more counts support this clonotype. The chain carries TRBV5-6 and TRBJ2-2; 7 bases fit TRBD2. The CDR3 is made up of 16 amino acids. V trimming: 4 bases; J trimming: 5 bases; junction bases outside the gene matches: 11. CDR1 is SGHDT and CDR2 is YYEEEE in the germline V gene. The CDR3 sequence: CASSPSREIWTGELFF. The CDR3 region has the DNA TGTGCCAGCAGCCCCTCGCGGGAGATATGGACCGGGGAGCTGTTTTTT.

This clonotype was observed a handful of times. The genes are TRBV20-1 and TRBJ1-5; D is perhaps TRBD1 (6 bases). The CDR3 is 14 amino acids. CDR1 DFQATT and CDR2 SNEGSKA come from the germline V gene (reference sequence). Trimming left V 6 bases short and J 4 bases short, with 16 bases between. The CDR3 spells CSAVLQGGNQPQHF. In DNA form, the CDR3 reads TGCAGTGCAGTATTACAGGGTGGGAATCAGCCCCAGCATTTT.

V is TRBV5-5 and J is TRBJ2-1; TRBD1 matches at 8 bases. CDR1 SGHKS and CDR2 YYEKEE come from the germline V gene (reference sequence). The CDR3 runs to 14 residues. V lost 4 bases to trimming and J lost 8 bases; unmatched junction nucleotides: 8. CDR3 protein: CASSLGTGTHEQFF. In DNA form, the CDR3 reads TGTGCCAGCAGCCTCGGGACAGGCACCCATGAGCAGTTCTTC.

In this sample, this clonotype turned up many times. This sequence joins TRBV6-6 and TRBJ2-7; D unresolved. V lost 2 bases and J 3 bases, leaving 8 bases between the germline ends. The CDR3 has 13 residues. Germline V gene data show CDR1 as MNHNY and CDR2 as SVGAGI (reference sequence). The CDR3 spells CASSYQQRYEQYF. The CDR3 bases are TGTGCCAGCAGTTACCAACAACGCTACGAGCAGTACTTC.

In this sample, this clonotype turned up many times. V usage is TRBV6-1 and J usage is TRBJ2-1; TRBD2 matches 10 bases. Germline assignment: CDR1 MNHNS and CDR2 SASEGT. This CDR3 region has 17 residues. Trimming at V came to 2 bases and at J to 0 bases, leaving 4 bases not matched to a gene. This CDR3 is CASSESASGSSYNEQFF. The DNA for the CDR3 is TGTGCCAGCAGTGAATCGGCTAGCGGGAGCTCCTACAATGAGCAGTTCTTC.

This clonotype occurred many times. For the CDR3, the DNA is TGTGCCAGCAGTCCGAGGGACACGTACAATGAGCAGTTCTTC. Protein product: CASSPRDTYNEQFF. The chain carries TRBV12-3 or TRBV12-4 and TRBJ2-1, with a possible D match to TRBD1 (6 bases). V was pared by 5 bases and J by 4 bases, with 12 bases between. CDR3 length equals 14 residues.

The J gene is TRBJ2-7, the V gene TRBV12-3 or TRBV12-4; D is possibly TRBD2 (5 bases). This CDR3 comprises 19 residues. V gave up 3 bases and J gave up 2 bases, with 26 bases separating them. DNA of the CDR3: TGTGCCAGCAGTTTTCTCCCCCTGGGTGGGGTTAGCGAAACCTACGAGCAGTACTTC. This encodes CASSFLPLGGVSETYEQYF.

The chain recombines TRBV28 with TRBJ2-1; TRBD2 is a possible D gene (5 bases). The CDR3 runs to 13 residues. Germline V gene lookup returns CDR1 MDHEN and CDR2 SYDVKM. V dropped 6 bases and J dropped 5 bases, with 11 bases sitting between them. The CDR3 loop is CASRERSHNEQFF. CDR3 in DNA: TGTGCCAGCAGGGAGCGGTCCCACAATGAGCAGTTCTTC.

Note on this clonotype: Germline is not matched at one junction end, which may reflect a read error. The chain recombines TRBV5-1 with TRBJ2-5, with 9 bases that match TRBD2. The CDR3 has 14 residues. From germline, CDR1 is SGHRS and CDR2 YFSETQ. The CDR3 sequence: CASRTSERSKTQYF. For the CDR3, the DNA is TGTGCCAGCAGGACTAGCGAGAGGAGTAAGACCCAGTACTTC.

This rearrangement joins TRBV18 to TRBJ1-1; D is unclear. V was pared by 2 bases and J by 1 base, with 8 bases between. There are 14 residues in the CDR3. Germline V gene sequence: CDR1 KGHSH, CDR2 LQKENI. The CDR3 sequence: CASSPLERNTEAFF. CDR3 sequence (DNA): TGTGCCAGCTCACCATTGGAGAGGAACACTGAAGCTTTCTTT.

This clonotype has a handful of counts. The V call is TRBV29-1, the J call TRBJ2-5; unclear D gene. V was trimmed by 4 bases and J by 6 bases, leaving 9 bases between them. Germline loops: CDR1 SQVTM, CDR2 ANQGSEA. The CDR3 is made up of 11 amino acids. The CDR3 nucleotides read TGCAGCGTTGCTAGTCCGAAGACCCAGTACTTC. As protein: CSVASPKTQYF. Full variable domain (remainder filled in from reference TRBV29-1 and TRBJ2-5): SAVISQKPSRDICQRGTSLTIQCQVDSQVTMMFWYRQQPGQSLTLIATANQGSEATYESGFVIDKFPISRPNLTFSTLTVSNMSPEDSSIYLCSVASPKTQYFGPGTRLLVL.

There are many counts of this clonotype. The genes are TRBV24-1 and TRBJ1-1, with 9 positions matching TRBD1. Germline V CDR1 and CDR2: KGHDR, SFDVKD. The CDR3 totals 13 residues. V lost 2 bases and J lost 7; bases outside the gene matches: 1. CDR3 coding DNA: TGTGCCACCAGTGATTCGACAGGGGGTGAAGCTTTCTTT. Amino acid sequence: CATSDSTGGEAFF.

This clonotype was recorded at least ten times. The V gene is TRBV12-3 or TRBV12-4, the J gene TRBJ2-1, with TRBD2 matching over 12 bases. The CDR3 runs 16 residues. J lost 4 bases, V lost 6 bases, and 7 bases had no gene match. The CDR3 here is CASSPILAGGYNEQFF. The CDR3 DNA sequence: TGTGCCAGCAGCCCCATCCTAGCGGGAGGGTACAATGAGCAGTTCTTC.

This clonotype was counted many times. The chain's CDR3 is CASSLAGPAYEQYF. In DNA form, the CDR3 reads TGTGCCAGCAGCTTGGCGGGACCGGCCTACGAGCAGTACTTC. The genes are TRBV5-4 and TRBJ2-7; the D call may be TRBD1 or TRBD2 (5 bases each). CDR3 length: 14 amino acids. V gave up 0 bases and J gave up 2 bases, with 9 bases separating them. Germline V gives CDR1 SGHNT, CDR2 YYREEE (reference sequence).